The 27 T cell receptor beta chains in this list originate from one sample, sequenced in a study of cytomegalovirus exposure and HLA in healthy donors. With 60 Vbeta and 13 Jbeta primers, the PCR was carried out. Sequenced by immunoSEQ multiplex PCR; TCRdb stores in-frame clones only, minus some. This sample has about 110,000 clones; roughly 70% occur once, and the top ten carry roughly 2.9%. Sequencing was done on a sample of PBMCs. The origin of the receptors is a male donor in good health and CMV-seropositive.

The CDR3 is CASRQGVGNQPQHF. CDR3 sequence (DNA): TGTGCCAGCAGGCAGGGTGTTGGCAATCAGCCCCAGCATTTT. The genes are TRBV2 and TRBJ1-5; TRBD1 is a possible D gene (5 bases). Germline V CDR1 and CDR2: SNHLY, FYNNEI. The V gene lost 6 bases and the J gene lost 2 bases, with 11 bases spanning the gap. The CDR3 is 14 residues long.

DNA of the CDR3: TGTGCCAGCTCACCAATCAAGGCAGGGGTGAACACTGAAGCTTTCTTT. This encodes CASSPIKAGVNTEAFF. The chain recombines TRBV18 with TRBJ1-1; TRBD1 is a possible D gene (6 bases). The germline V gene encodes CDR1 KGHSH and CDR2 LQKENI. This CDR3 region has 16 residues. Trimming removed 2 bases from V and 0 bases from J, with 13 bases in between.

The V call is TRBV7-9, the J call TRBJ2-7; D uncertain. CDR1 SEHNR and CDR2 FQNEAQ come from the germline V gene (reference sequence). V was cut by 1 base and J by 5 bases, with 9 bases left in between. CDR3 length equals 13 residues. CDR3 residues: CASSLGPVDEQYF. The CDR3 DNA follows: TGTGCCAGCAGCTTAGGTCCAGTCGACGAGCAGTACTTC.

The chain employs TRBV28 and TRBJ2-2, with D uncertain. Deletions cut 3 bases from V and 4 bases from J, with 3 bases between. Germline V gene data show CDR1 as MDHEN and CDR2 as SYDVKM. The CDR3 spans 12 residues. CDR3 protein: CASSFVTGELFF. The CDR3 DNA follows: TGTGCCAGCAGTTTCGTCACCGGGGAGCTGTTTTTT. Together with reference TRBV28 and TRBJ2-2, the CDR3 gives the full variable domain: DVKVTQSSRYLVKRTGEKVFLECVQDMDHENMFWYRQDPGLGLRLIYFSYDVKMKEKGDIPEGYSVSREKKERFSLILESASTNQTSMYLCASSFVTGELFFGEGSRLTVL.

The chain couples TRBV6-1 to TRBJ1-2; D remains unclear. The CDR3 is 12 residues long. CDR1 MNHNS and CDR2 SASEGT come from the germline V gene. Trimming pared 1 base from V and 7 bases from J, leaving 7 bases between. This CDR3 is CASSEVSIGYTF. CDR3 DNA sequence: TGTGCCAGCAGTGAAGTGAGCATTGGCTACACCTTC.

V is TRBV6-5 and J is TRBJ2-7; TRBD1 might be the D (6 bases). This CDR3 is built from 15 residues. Germline values: CDR1 MNHEY, CDR2 SVGAGI. The V gene lost 4 bases and the J gene lost 2 bases, with 15 bases spanning the gap. The CDR3 DNA reads as TGTGCCAGCAGTTTCCGGGACACGGGAACCTACGAGCAGTACTTC. Amino acids: CASSFRDTGTYEQYF.

The J gene is TRBJ2-7, the V gene TRBV7-9; TRBD2 is a possible D gene (7 bases). Deletions cut 1 base from V and 1 base from J, with 17 bases between. This CDR3 has 17 residues. CDR1 and CDR2 from the germline V gene are SEHNR and FQNEAQ (reference sequence). Here the CDR3 reads CASSLVRGGPGSYEQYF. The DNA of the CDR3 is TGTGCCAGCAGCTTAGTGAGGGGGGGCCCCGGGTCCTACGAGCAGTACTTC.

The rearrangement uses TRBV21-1 and TRBJ2-5; the D call in the table, TRBD2, was not verified against the DNA. TRBV21-1 is tagged as a pseudogene. The CDR3 is made up of 12 amino acids. CDR3 region: CASSGYQETQYF. In nucleotides, the CDR3 is TGTGCCAGCTCCGGTTACCAAGAGACCCAGTACTTC.

This sequence joins TRBV27 and TRBJ2-7, with 9 positions matching TRBD2. CDR3 length: 15 residues. Germline V gene lookup returns CDR1 MNHEY and CDR2 SMNVEV (reference sequence). Trimming removed 2 bases from V and 3 bases from J; junction bases left unmatched: 5. The CDR3 coding sequence is TGTGCCAGCAGTTTAGGGGCGGGAGGGGTCTACGAGCAGTACTTC. It codes for CASSLGAGGVYEQYF.

This chain links TRBV6-5 with TRBJ1-1; a weak D match, TRBD1 (5 bases). This CDR3 is built from 15 residues. Germline CDR1 and CDR2: MNHEY and SVGAGI. Trimming removed 7 bases from V and 4 bases from J, with 19 bases in between. The CDR3 DNA reads TGTGCCAGCACTCCGCGGGAGGGGAGGATCACTGAAGCTTTCTTT. Its protein is CASTPREGRITEAFF.

V and J are TRBV28 and TRBJ1-1; a possible D gene is TRBD1 (5 bases). V shed 3 bases and J shed 0 bases, with 11 bases lying between them. Germline CDR1 and CDR2: MDHEN and SYDVKM. The CDR3 covers 15 residues. CDR3: CASSLMRQLNTEAFF. CDR3 DNA sequence: TGTGCCAGCAGTTTGATGCGACAGCTGAACACTGAAGCTTTCTTT.

The V call is TRBV4-3, the J call TRBJ1-2; D might be TRBD1 (6 bases). Germline CDR1 is LGHNA and CDR2 is YSLEER. CDR3 size: 15 residues. Trimming stripped 0 bases from V and 5 bases from J, with 13 bases between. CDR3 sequence reads: CASSQDSGGWYGYTF. For the CDR3, the DNA is TGCGCCAGCAGCCAAGATTCTGGGGGCTGGTATGGCTACACCTTC.

The genes are TRBV6-5 and TRBJ2-3, with D maybe TRBD2 (6 bases). This CDR3 contains 13 residues. Germline CDR1 reads MNHEY; CDR2 reads SVGAGI. Trimming pared 6 bases from V and 1 base from J, leaving 8 bases between. The CDR3, as DNA: TGTGCCAGCAGGCCTAGCGGCACAGATACGCAGTATTTT. Translated: CASRPSGTDTQYF.

The V and J genes are TRBV7-9 and TRBJ2-7; D perhaps matches TRBD1 (6 bases). The ends were cut back, 5 bases at V and 7 bases at J, with 12 bases in the middle. The CDR3 is 12 amino acids. The germline CDR1 and CDR2 sequences are SEHNR and FQNEAQ (reference sequence). The CDR3 DNA sequence: TGTGCCAGCAGCACGCCCGGGACAGAGCAGTACTTC. Translating gives CASSTPGTEQYF.

The J gene is TRBJ2-7, the V gene TRBV5-4; TRBD2 is a possible D gene (7 bases). The CDR3 has 15 residues. Trimming removed 2 bases from V and 2 bases from J, with 14 bases in between. Germline CDR1 and CDR2: SGHNT and YYREEE (reference sequence). The DNA for the CDR3 is TGTGCCAGCAGCTTTAAGAGCGGGGACACCTACGAGCAGTACTTC. Its translation is CASSFKSGDTYEQYF.

This clone showed up just a few times. The chain employs TRBV5-1 and TRBJ2-2; a possible D gene is TRBD1 (6 bases). The CDR3 is made up of 15 amino acids. The germline V and J ends were trimmed by 3 bases and 4 bases, with 13 bases remaining between them. Per the germline V gene, CDR1 is SGHRS and CDR2 is YFSETQ. CDR3 residues: CASSYRVVSTGELFF. The CDR3 DNA is TGCGCCAGCAGCTACAGGGTCGTATCCACCGGGGAGCTGTTTTTT.

This chain uses TRBV5-4 with TRBJ2-1, with 7 bases matching TRBD1. The CDR3 covers 16 residues. The ends lost 3 bases at V and 0 bases at J; junction bases unmatched: 6. Germline V gene data show CDR1 as SGHNT and CDR2 as YYREEE (reference sequence). CDR3 coding DNA: TGTGCCAGCAGCTCTTGGACAGGCCTCTCCTACAATGAGCAGTTCTTC. Translated: CASSSWTGLSYNEQFF.

CDR3 sequence reads: CASSPGAWGGYTF. The CDR3 bases are TGTGCCAGCAGCCCCGGAGCTTGGGGCGGCTACACCTTC. This chain uses TRBV7-9 with TRBJ1-2; D might be TRBD1 (5 bases). The CDR3 extends over 13 amino acids. Trimming left V 5 bases short and J 8 bases short, with 15 bases between. CDR1 is SEHNR and CDR2 is FQNEAQ in the germline V gene (reference sequence).

V and J are TRBV28 and TRBJ2-7; tentatively, D is TRBD2 (5 bases). Germline CDR1 is MDHEN and CDR2 is SYDVKM. The CDR3 totals 14 residues. Trimming cost V 5 bases and J 1 base, with 12 bases left between them. The CDR3: CASSPVGISYEQYF. The CDR3 coding sequence is TGTGCCAGCAGTCCCGTCGGGATATCCTACGAGCAGTACTTC.

Comment on this clone: Sequence at one end of the junction differs from germline and may be a read error. This chain uses TRBV6-4 with TRBJ1-2; no reliable D call. Looked up from germline, CDR1 is MRHNA and CDR2 is SNTAGT. CDR3 size: 12 residues. Written as DNA, the CDR3 is TGTGCCAGCAGTGACTCGGGAGTCGGGCGACCCTTC. It translates to CASSDSGVGRPF.

The chain combines TRBV5-1 with TRBJ1-5; TRBD1 is a possible D gene (5 bases). CDR1 is SGHRS and CDR2 is YFSETQ in the germline V gene. The CDR3 runs 13 residues. V lost 2 bases and J lost 4, with 7 bases in between. The CDR3: CASSFAGNQPQHF. The DNA for the CDR3 is TGCGCCAGCAGCTTCGCAGGGAATCAGCCCCAGCATTTT.

V gene TRBV7-8 combines with J gene TRBJ1-2; 7 bases fit TRBD1. Germline V gives CDR1 SGHVS, CDR2 FQNEAQ. J lost 5 bases, V lost 1 base, and 10 bases had no gene match. The CDR3 has 16 amino acids. The CDR3 is CASSLEADRSPYGYTF. In nucleotides, the CDR3 is TGTGCCAGCAGCTTAGAGGCGGACAGGTCTCCGTATGGCTACACCTTC.

The gene calls are TRBV4-3 and TRBJ2-3, with a tentative D call TRBD2 (6 bases). Germline loops: CDR1 LGHNA, CDR2 YSLEER. V lost 8 bases to trimming and J lost 6 bases, with 21 bases between them. This CDR3 is built from 15 residues. The CDR3 sequence: CASAEAGSETDTQYF. The CDR3 bases are TGCGCCAGCGCCGAGGCCGGGAGTGAGACGGATACGCAGTATTTT.

This sequence joins TRBV7-2 and TRBJ2-3, with 7 bases lining up with TRBD1. Per germline, CDR1 SGHTA and CDR2 FQGNSA. The CDR3 loop spans 18 amino acids. V lost 6 bases, J lost 2 bases, and 17 bases stayed unmatched. The CDR3 protein is CASSRGRSGLANTDTQYF. In nucleotides, the CDR3 is TGTGCCAGCAGTAGGGGGCGCTCAGGGTTGGCGAACACAGATACGCAGTATTTT.

The gene calls are TRBV15 and TRBJ2-1; D gene unclear. The CDR3 has 11 residues. Germline loops: CDR1 LNHNV, CDR2 YYDKDF (reference sequence). V was shortened by 3 bases and J by 12 bases, with 9 bases between the two germline ends. The CDR3 spells CATSSLYGQFF. The CDR3 DNA sequence: TGTGCCACCAGCAGCCTATATGGGCAGTTCTTC.

CDR3 amino acids: CADKAGETQYF. CDR3 DNA sequence: TGTGCAGACAAGGCTGGAGAGACCCAGTACTTC. J is TRBJ2-5 and V is TRBV2; D is undetermined. The CDR3 is 11 residues long. Looked up from germline, CDR1 is SNHLY and CDR2 is FYNNEI.

This sequence joins TRBV7-2 and TRBJ2-7; D is possibly TRBD1 (6 bases). Germline values: CDR1 SGHTA, CDR2 FQGNSA. V was cut by 1 base and J by 2 bases, with 9 bases left in between. This CDR3 contains 14 residues. The CDR3 loop is CASSLGQEPYEQYF. The CDR3, as DNA: TGTGCCAGCAGCTTAGGACAGGAGCCCTACGAGCAGTACTTC. Based on the CDR3 plus reference TRBV7-2 and TRBJ2-7, the full variable domain is GAGVSQSPSNKVTEKGKDVELRCDPISGHTALYWYRQSLGQGLEFLIYFQGNSAPDKSGLPSDRFSAERTGGSVSTLTIQRTQQEDSAVYLCASSLGQEPYEQYFGPGTRLTVT.